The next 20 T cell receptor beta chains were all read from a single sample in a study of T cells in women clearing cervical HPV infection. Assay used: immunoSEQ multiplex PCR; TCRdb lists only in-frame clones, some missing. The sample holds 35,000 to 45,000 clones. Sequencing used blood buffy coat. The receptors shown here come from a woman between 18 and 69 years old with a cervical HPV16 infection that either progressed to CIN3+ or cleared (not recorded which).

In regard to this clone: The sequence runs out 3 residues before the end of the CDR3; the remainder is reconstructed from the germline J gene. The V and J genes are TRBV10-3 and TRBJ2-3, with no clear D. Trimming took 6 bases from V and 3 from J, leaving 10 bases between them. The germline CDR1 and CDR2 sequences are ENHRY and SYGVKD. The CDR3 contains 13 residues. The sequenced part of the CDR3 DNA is TGTGCCATCAGACCCCAGGAAACAGATACG. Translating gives CAIRPQETDT. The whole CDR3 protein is CAIRPQETDTQYF.

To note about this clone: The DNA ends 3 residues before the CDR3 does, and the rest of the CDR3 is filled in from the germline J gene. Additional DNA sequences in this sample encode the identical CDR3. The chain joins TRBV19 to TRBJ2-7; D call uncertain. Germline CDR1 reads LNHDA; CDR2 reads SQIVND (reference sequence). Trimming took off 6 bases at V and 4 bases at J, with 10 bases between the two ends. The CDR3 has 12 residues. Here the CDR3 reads CASSPSGYEQYF. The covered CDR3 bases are TGTGCCAGTAGCCCCTCGGGTTACGAG.

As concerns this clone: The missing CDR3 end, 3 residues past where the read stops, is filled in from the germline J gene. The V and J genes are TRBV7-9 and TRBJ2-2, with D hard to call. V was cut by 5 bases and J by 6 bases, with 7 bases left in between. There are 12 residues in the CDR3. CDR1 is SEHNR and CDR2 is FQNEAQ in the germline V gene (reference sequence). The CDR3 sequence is CASSEGSGELFF. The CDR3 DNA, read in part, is TGTGCCAGCAGCGAAGGCTCCGGGGAG.

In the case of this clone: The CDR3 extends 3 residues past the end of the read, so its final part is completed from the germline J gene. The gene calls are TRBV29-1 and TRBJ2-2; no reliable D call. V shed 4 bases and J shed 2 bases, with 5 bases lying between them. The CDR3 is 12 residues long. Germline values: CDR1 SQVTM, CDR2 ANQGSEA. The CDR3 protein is CSVAPNTGELFF. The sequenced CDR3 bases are TGCAGCGTTGCCCCTAACACCGGGGAG.

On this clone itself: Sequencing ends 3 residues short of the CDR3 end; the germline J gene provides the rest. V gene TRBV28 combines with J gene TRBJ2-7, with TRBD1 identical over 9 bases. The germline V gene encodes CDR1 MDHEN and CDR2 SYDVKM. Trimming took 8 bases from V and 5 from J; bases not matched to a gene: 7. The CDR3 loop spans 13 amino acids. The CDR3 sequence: CASAPGQGNEQYF. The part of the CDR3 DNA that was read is TGTGCCAGCGCCCCGGGACAGGGTAACGAG.

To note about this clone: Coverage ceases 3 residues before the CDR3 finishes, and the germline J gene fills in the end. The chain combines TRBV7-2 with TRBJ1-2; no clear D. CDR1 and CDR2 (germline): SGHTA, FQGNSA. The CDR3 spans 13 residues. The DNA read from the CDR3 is TGTGCCAGCAGCTGGCAGAGGTACAATGAC. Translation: CASSWQRYND. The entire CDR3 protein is CASSWQRYNDYTF. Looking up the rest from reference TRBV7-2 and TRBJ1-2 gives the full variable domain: GAGVSQSPSNKVTEKGKDVELRCDPISGHTALYWYRQSLGQGLEFLIYFQGNSAPDKSGLPSDRFSAERTGGSVSTLTIQRTQQEDSAVYLCASSWQRYNDYTFGSGTRLTVV.

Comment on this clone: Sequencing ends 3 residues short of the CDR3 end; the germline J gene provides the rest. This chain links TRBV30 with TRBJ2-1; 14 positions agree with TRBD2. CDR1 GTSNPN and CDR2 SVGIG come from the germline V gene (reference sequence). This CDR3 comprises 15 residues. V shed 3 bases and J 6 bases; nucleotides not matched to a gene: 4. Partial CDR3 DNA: TGTGCCTGGAGCCCCGGGACTAGCGGGAGCAATGAG. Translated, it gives CAWSPGTSGSNE. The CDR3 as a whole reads CAWSPGTSGSNEQFF.

Incomplete CDR3 DNA: TGTGCCAGCAGCGCCGCCCTCAGCGGGACCTTCACCGGGGAG. Translated: CASSAALSGTFTGE. The CDR3 in full is CASSAALSGTFTGELFF. V is TRBV7-3 and J is TRBJ2-2, with 7 bases that match TRBD2. The read terminates 3 residues before the CDR3 end, so the remaining end is supplied by the germline J gene. Trimming at V came to 5 bases and at J to 4 bases, leaving 13 bases not matched to a gene. The CDR3 has 17 amino acids. Germline V gene data show CDR1 as SGHTA and CDR2 as FQGTGA.

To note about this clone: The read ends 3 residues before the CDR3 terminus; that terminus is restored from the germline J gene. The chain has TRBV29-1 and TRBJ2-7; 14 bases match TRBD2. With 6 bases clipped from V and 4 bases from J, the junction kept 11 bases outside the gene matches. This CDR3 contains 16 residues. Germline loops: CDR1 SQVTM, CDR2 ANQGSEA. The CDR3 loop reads CSVDTGTSGSRYEQYF. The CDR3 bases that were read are TGCAGCGTCGACACCGGGACTAGCGGGAGTCGTTACGAG.

The covered CDR3 bases are TGTGCCTGGAGAAGTAGCGGGAGTGGGGAGACC. As protein: CAWRSSGSGET. The entire CDR3 sequence reads CAWRSSGSGETQYF. V usage is TRBV30 and J usage is TRBJ2-5; 9 bases are shared with TRBD2. The sequenced fragment ends 3 residues before the CDR3 boundary, so the rest is inferred from the germline J gene. Looked up from germline, CDR1 is GTSNPN and CDR2 is SVGIG (reference sequence). Unmatched junction bases numbered 7, after V lost 3 bases and J lost 5 bases. The CDR3 has 14 residues.

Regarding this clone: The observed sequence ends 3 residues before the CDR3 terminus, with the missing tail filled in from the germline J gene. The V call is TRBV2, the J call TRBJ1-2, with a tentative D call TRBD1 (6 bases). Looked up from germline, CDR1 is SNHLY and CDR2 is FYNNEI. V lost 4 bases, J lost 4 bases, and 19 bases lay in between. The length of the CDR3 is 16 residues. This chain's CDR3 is CASSAKAQGAGYGYTF. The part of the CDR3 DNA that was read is TGTGCCAGCAGTGCTAAAGCACAGGGTGCGGGCTATGGC.

CDR3 DNA (partial): TGCAGTGCTAGGCTGGGACTAGCGGGAGGGCCTCGGTCCTACAATGAG. It yields the protein CSARLGLAGGPRSYNE. Given in full, the CDR3 is CSARLGLAGGPRSYNEQFF. The chain is built from TRBV20-1 and TRBJ2-1; 16 bases fit TRBD2. From the germline J gene comes the end of the CDR3, since the read stops 3 residues before it. V lost 3 bases, J lost 1 base, and 9 bases stayed unmatched. There are 19 residues in the CDR3. CDR1 is DFQATT and CDR2 is SNEGSKA in the germline V gene (reference sequence).

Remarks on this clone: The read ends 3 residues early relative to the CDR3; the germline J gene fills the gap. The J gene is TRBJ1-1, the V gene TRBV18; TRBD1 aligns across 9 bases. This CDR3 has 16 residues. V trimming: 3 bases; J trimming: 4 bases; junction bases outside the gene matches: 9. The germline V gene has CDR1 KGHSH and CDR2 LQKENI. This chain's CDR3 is CASSPGQGMWSTEAFF. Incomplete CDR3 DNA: TGTGCCAGCTCACCGGGACAGGGAATGTGGAGCACTGAA.

The CDR3 DNA, read in part, is TGTGCCAGCAGCTATCCCCTAAATGAG. Its protein product is CASSYPLNE. The whole CDR3 region reads CASSYPLNEQFF. This chain joins TRBV7-2 and TRBJ2-1; D uncertain. From the germline J gene comes the end of the CDR3, since the read stops 3 residues before it. The CDR3 has 12 residues. V shed 4 bases and J shed 7 bases, with 8 bases lying between them. In germline, CDR1 is SGHTA, CDR2 FQGNSA.

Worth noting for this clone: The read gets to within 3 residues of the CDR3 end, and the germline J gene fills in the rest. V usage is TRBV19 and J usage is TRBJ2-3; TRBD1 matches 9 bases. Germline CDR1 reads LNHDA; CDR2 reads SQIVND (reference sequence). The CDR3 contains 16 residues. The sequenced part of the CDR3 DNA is TGTGCCAGTAGTATGTCGGGGACAGGGTGGGGACAGCCG. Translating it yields CASSMSGTGWGQP. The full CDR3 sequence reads CASSMSGTGWGQPQYF.

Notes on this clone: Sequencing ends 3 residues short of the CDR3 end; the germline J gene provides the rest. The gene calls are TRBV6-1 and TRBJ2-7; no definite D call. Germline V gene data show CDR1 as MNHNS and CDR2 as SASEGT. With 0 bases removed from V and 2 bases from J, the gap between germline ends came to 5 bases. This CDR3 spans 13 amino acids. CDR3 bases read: TGTGCCAGCAGTGAAGCTGGGCCCTACGAG. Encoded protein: CASSEAGPYE. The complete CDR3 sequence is CASSEAGPYEQYF.

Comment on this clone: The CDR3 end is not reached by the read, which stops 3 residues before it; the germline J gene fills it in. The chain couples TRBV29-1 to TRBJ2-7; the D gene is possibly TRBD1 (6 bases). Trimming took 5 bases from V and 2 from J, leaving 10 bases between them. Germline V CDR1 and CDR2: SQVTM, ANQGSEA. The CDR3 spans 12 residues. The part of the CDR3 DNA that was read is TGCAGCGTTTCGACAGGCCCCTACGAG. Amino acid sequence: CSVSTGPYE. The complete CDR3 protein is CSVSTGPYEQYF.

The CDR3 bases that were read are TGTGCCATCAGTGAGACAGGGGGCGTAGAGACTGAA. Residues: CAISETGGVETE. The CDR3, in full, reads CAISETGGVETEAFF. The chain links TRBV10-3 to TRBJ1-1, with 9 positions matching TRBD1. The read falls 3 residues short of the CDR3 end, and the missing part is taken from the germline J gene. Unmatched junction bases numbered 6, after V lost 2 bases and J lost 5 bases. The CDR3 sequence is 15 residues long. Germline V gene sequence: CDR1 ENHRY, CDR2 SYGVKD.

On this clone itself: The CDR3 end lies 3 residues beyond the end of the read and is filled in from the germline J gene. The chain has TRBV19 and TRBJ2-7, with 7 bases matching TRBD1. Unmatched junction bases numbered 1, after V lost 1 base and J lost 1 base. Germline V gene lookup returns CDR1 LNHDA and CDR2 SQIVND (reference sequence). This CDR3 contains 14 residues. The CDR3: CASSIAGGSYEQYF. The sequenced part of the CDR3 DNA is TGTGCCAGTAGTATAGCAGGGGGATCCTACGAG.

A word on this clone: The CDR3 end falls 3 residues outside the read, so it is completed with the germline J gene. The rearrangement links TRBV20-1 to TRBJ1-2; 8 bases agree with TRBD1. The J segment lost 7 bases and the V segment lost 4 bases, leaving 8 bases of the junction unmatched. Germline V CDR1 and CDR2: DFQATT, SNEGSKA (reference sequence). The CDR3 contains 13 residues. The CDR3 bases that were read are TGCAGTGCTATCCCAGGGGGCTTGGGTGGC. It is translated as CSAIPGGLGG. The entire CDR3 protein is CSAIPGGLGGYTF.